These 27 T cell receptor beta chains came from one sample sequenced in a study of blood T cell repertoires in COVID-19. Assay: immunoSEQ multiplex PCR; the TCRdb copy retains only in-frame clones and omits some. The data show roughly 200,000 clones, 82% seen once. The sample comprised PBMCs or T cells enriched from blood (not recorded which). Receptors were obtained from a woman aged 55-69 years with acute COVID-19.

The chain recombines TRBV18 with TRBJ1-4; 8 bases map to TRBD1. This CDR3 is 16 amino acids long. V was clipped by 3 bases and J by 5 bases; unmatched bases: 8. Germline CDR1 is KGHSH and CDR2 is LQKENI. The CDR3 nucleotides are TGTGCCAGCTCACCTACCGCCGGGACAGGAAATGAAAAACTGTTTTTT. This gives the protein CASSPTAGTGNEKLFF.

The chain uses TRBV2 and TRBJ1-2; no firm D call. This CDR3 has 11 amino acids. The germline gives CDR1 SNHLY, CDR2 FYNNEI. The germline V and J ends were trimmed by 4 bases and 5 bases, with 5 bases remaining between them. The CDR3 loop reads CASSGEYGYTF. CDR3 coding DNA: TGTGCCAGCAGTGGGGAGTATGGCTACACCTTC.

The rearrangement joins TRBV4-3 to TRBJ1-1; D is perhaps TRBD1 (6 bases). The germline V gene has CDR1 LGHNA and CDR2 YSLEER. This CDR3 has 14 residues. V dropped 3 bases and J dropped 5 bases, with 13 bases sitting between them. The CDR3 reads CASSQIRGLTEAFF. CDR3 nucleotides: TGCGCCAGCAGCCAGATCAGGGGTCTGACTGAAGCTTTCTTT.

The rearrangement uses TRBV19 and TRBJ1-5, with a weak D call TRBD1 (5 bases). V dropped 11 bases and J dropped 0 bases, with 17 bases sitting between them. CDR1 and CDR2 (germline): LNHDA, SQIVND (reference sequence). This CDR3 comprises 15 residues. CDR3 nucleotide sequence: TGTGCCGGAAGGACGACAGTATATAGCAATCAGCCCCAGCATTTT. This translates into CAGRTTVYSNQPQHF.

The CDR3 DNA is TGTGCCTGGACCTTTGGGAGGGATAATGGCTACACCTTC. It codes for CAWTFGRDNGYTF. The genes are TRBV30 and TRBJ1-2; D gene uncertain. The CDR3 has 13 amino acids. V lost 4 bases, J lost 6 bases, and 15 bases lay in between. The germline gives CDR1 GTSNPN, CDR2 SVGIG (reference sequence).

The DNA for the CDR3 is TGTGCCAACGATGTCCGGGACTCCCCCTGGTCGGGACAGCCCCAGCATTTT. Its translation is CANDVRDSPWSGQPQHF. V and J are TRBV3-1 (or the pseudogene TRBV3-2) and TRBJ1-5, with D possibly TRBD1 on 5 matching bases. V was shortened by 10 bases and J by 7 bases, with 29 bases between the two germline ends. CDR3 size: 17 residues. From germline, CDR1 is LGHDT and CDR2 YNNKEL (reference sequence).

The chain couples TRBV5-1 to TRBJ2-1; 11 positions match TRBD2. CDR1 is SGHRS, CDR2 YFSETQ, per germline. Germline trimming cut 5 bases from V and 7 bases from J; bases unmatched to any gene: 5. CDR3 length: 14 residues. The CDR3 coding sequence is TGCGCCAGCAGTCTAGCGGGGGGCGATAATGAGCAGTTCTTC. Its translation: CASSLAGGDNEQFF.

The CDR3 sequence is CAWSSIPSGGGSTDTQYF. The CDR3 bases are TGTGCCTGGAGCAGCATCCCTTCTGGCGGGGGGAGCACAGATACGCAGTATTTT. This sequence joins TRBV30 and TRBJ2-3; 8 bases are shared with TRBD2. The trim removed 3 bases at V and 0 bases at J, leaving 14 bases unmatched. The CDR3 extends over 18 amino acids. Germline values: CDR1 GTSNPN, CDR2 SVGIG (reference sequence).

V usage is TRBV19 and J usage is TRBJ1-1, with 7 positions matching TRBD1. J was trimmed by 2 bases and V by 7 bases; bases with no gene match: 13. The CDR3 loop spans 16 amino acids. Germline V CDR1 and CDR2: LNHDA, SQIVND (reference sequence). The CDR3 DNA sequence: TGTGCCAGTATTGATAGAGAGGGACAGACAAACACTGAAGCTTTCTTT. It specifies CASIDREGQTNTEAFF.

The chain joins TRBV11-2 to TRBJ1-1; perhaps TRBD1 as D (5 bases). Looked up from germline, CDR1 is SGHAT and CDR2 is FQNNGV. The V and J ends lost 5 bases and 10 bases respectively, with 17 bases between them. The CDR3 consists of 13 residues. This chain's CDR3 is CASSPRGIAGAFF. CDR3 DNA sequence: TGTGCCAGCAGCCCCCGGGGGATTGCTGGAGCTTTCTTT.

J is TRBJ2-7 and V is TRBV3-1 (or the pseudogene TRBV3-2); D perhaps matches TRBD1 (6 bases). The CDR3 runs 17 residues. The V gene's germline CDR1 is LGHDT and CDR2 YNNKEL (reference sequence). With 4 bases removed from V and 0 bases from J, the gap between germline ends came to 19 bases. The CDR3 nucleotides are TGTGCCAGCAGCCTAGCTGGGGGCCCCTCTAGCTCCTACGAGCAGTACGTC. This sequence encodes CASSLAGGPSSSYEQYV.

V is TRBV3-1 (or the pseudogene TRBV3-2) and J is TRBJ2-2; D is uncertain. CDR3 size: 13 residues. Trimming stripped 6 bases from V and 4 bases from J, with 9 bases between. Germline CDR1 LGHDT, CDR2 YNNKEL (reference sequence). Here the CDR3 DNA reads TGTGCCAGCAGTCACCTAGGCACCGGGGAGCTGTTTTTT. It translates to CASSHLGTGELFF.

The rearrangement joins TRBV5-4 to TRBJ2-6, with 9 bases fitting TRBD1. Germline V gene lookup returns CDR1 SGHNT and CDR2 YYREEE (reference sequence). The length of the CDR3 is 18 residues. After removal of 3 bases from V and 0 bases from J, the junction contained 7 bases not matched to a gene. CDR3 sequence reads: CASSWGGQGGSGANVLTF. The CDR3 DNA follows: TGTGCCAGCAGCTGGGGGGGACAGGGAGGCTCTGGGGCCAACGTCCTGACTTTC. Variable domain in full (rest from reference TRBV5-4 and TRBJ2-6): ETGVTQSPTHLIKTRGQQVTLRCSSQSGHNTVSWYQQALGQGPQFIFQYYREEENGRGNFPPRFSGLQFPNYSSELNVNALELDDSALYLCASSWGGQGGSGANVLTFGAGSRLTVL.

The chain is built from TRBV5-1 and TRBJ1-6; no definite D call. The CDR3 is 14 amino acids. Trimming shortened V by 0 bases and J by 7 bases, and 8 bases separated the two germline ends. CDR1 is SGHRS, CDR2 YFSETQ, per germline. CDR3 DNA sequence: TGCGCCAGCAGCTTGGCCCGTGAGAATTCACCCCTCCACTTT. It is translated as CASSLARENSPLHF.

This clone was observed once. This chain joins TRBV3-1 (or the pseudogene TRBV3-2) and TRBJ2-5, with D hard to call. The V gene lost 3 bases and the J gene lost 5 bases, with 4 bases spanning the gap. This CDR3 contains 11 residues. The germline gives CDR1 LGHDT, CDR2 YNNKEL (reference sequence). Here the CDR3 reads CASSQGETQYF. The CDR3 nucleotides read TGTGCCAGCAGCCAGGGCGAGACCCAGTACTTC.

This clone was recorded a few times. CDR3 protein: CSVPGGPRAGYTF. The CDR3 coding sequence is TGCAGCGTTCCCGGAGGACCAAGGGCTGGCTACACCTTC. The chain is built from TRBV29-1 and TRBJ1-2; D unresolved. The germline gives CDR1 SQVTM, CDR2 ANQGSEA. The length of the CDR3 is 13 residues. The germline V and J ends were trimmed by 5 bases and 7 bases, with 17 bases remaining between them.

This clone was seen only a few times. The chain employs TRBV7-2 and TRBJ1-1; D is uncertain. Between the trimmed V and J ends, which lost 4 bases and 4 bases, there was a span of 7 bases. CDR3 length equals 12 residues. Germline V gives CDR1 SGHTA, CDR2 FQGNSA. The CDR3 region has the DNA TGTGCCAGCAGCTCTTCACTCACTGAAGCTTTCTTT. Amino acids: CASSSSLTEAFF.

The chain links TRBV5-4 to TRBJ1-5; a possible D gene is TRBD1 (5 bases). This CDR3 comprises 14 residues. Germline CDR1 reads SGHNT; CDR2 reads YYREEE (reference sequence). The V and J ends lost 7 bases and 7 bases respectively, with 18 bases between them. The CDR3 loop reads CASPAGKVGQPQHF. In nucleotides, the CDR3 is TGTGCCAGCCCGGCAGGGAAGGTCGGCCAGCCCCAGCATTTT.

The rearrangement uses TRBV4-1 and TRBJ2-1, with D hard to call. The germline gives CDR1 MGHRA, CDR2 YSYEKL. V was cut by 4 bases and J by 0 bases, with 16 bases left in between. CDR3 length: 17 amino acids. DNA for the CDR3: TGCGCCAGCAGCCGCCACCCTCCGCCGAGCTCCTACAATGAGCAGTTCTTC. It yields the protein CASSRHPPPSSYNEQFF.

V usage is TRBV15 and J usage is TRBJ2-3; possible D gene TRBD2, 6 bases. V lost 1 base to trimming and J lost 1 base, with 12 bases between them. The CDR3 sequence is 16 residues long. Germline V gene data show CDR1 as LNHNV and CDR2 as YYDKDF (reference sequence). The CDR3 DNA is TGTGCCACCAGCAGAGGGCGGGGTGGCGGCACAGATACGCAGTATTTT. As protein: CATSRGRGGGTDTQYF.

This chain links TRBV29-1 with TRBJ1-6, with 8 bases identical to TRBD1. Germline CDR1 is SQVTM and CDR2 is ANQGSEA. The CDR3 has 13 amino acids. The ends lost 6 bases at V and 8 bases at J; junction bases unmatched: 6. This CDR3 is CSVSDRGDSPLHF. DNA of the CDR3: TGCAGCGTCTCAGACAGGGGCGATTCACCCCTCCACTTT.

The chain employs TRBV29-1 and TRBJ2-2; no clear D. CDR1 and CDR2 (germline): SQVTM, ANQGSEA. Trimming removed 7 bases at V and 2 bases at J, with 5 bases between. This CDR3 contains 11 residues. The CDR3 DNA is TGCAGCGGGAGTAACACCGGGGAGCTGTTTTTT. Encoded protein: CSGSNTGELFF.

This clone was picked up a small number of times. The chain employs TRBV7-8 and TRBJ1-4; D call uncertain. V was pared by 5 bases and J by 7 bases, with 17 bases between. CDR1 SGHVS and CDR2 FQNEAQ come from the germline V gene. The CDR3 extends over 15 amino acids. CDR3: CASSGNGQTVEKLFF. CDR3 nucleotides: TGTGCCAGCAGCGGTAATGGGCAGACCGTTGAAAAACTGTTTTTT.

The chain links TRBV30 to TRBJ1-5; 10 bases fit TRBD1. Germline CDR1 reads GTSNPN; CDR2 reads SVGIG (reference sequence). V lost 2 bases and J lost 4; bases outside the gene matches: 5. The CDR3 spans 15 residues. CDR3 region: CAWSNGDRGNQPQHF. In DNA, the CDR3 is TGTGCCTGGAGTAACGGGGACAGGGGAAATCAGCCCCAGCATTTT.

This clone was seen only once. The chain couples TRBV30 to TRBJ1-5; no definite D call. Trimming left V 0 bases short and J 5 bases short, with 8 bases between. CDR3 size: 13 residues. Germline V gives CDR1 GTSNPN, CDR2 SVGIG (reference sequence). CDR3 residues: CAWSVQRDQPQHF. CDR3 sequence (DNA): TGTGCCTGGAGTGTACAGCGGGATCAGCCCCAGCATTTT.

The chain has TRBV5-1 and TRBJ1-1; TRBD1 matches at 9 bases. With V trimmed by 0 bases and J by 4 bases, 7 bases remained unmatched. The CDR3 spans 16 residues. Germline V gives CDR1 SGHRS, CDR2 YFSETQ. The CDR3 DNA is TGCGCCAGCAGCTTGGAGCGGGGACAGGGAATCACTGAAGCTTTCTTT. This codes for CASSLERGQGITEAFF. The variable domain in full, with the rest retrieved from reference TRBV5-1 and TRBJ1-1, is KAGVTQTPRYLIKTRGQQVTLSCSPISGHRSVSWYQQTPGQGLQFLFEYFSETQRNKGNFPGRFSGRQFSNSRSEMNVSTLELGDSALYLCASSLERGQGITEAFFGQGTRLTVV.

This chain connects TRBV18 to TRBJ2-5, with D possibly TRBD1 on 5 matching bases. V lost 5 bases and J lost 1, with 11 bases in between. The germline gives CDR1 KGHSH, CDR2 LQKENI. CDR3 length: 14 amino acids. In nucleotides, the CDR3 is TGTGCCAGCTCATCCCGACAGCTCCAAGAGACCCAGTACTTC. Translating it yields CASSSRQLQETQYF.